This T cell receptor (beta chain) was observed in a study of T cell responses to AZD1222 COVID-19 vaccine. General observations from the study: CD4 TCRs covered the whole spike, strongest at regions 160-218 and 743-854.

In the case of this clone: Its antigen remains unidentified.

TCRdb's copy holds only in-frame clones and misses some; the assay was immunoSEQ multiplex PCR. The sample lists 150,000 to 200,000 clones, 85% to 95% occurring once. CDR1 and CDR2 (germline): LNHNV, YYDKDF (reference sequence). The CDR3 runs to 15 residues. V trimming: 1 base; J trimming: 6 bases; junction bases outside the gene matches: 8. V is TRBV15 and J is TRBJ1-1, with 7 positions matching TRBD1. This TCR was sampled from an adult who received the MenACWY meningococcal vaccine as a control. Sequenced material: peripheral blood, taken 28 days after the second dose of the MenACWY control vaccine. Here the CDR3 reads CATSRARDRFSEAFF. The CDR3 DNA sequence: TGTGCCACCAGCAGAGCCCGGGACAGATTTTCTGAAGCTTTCTTT.